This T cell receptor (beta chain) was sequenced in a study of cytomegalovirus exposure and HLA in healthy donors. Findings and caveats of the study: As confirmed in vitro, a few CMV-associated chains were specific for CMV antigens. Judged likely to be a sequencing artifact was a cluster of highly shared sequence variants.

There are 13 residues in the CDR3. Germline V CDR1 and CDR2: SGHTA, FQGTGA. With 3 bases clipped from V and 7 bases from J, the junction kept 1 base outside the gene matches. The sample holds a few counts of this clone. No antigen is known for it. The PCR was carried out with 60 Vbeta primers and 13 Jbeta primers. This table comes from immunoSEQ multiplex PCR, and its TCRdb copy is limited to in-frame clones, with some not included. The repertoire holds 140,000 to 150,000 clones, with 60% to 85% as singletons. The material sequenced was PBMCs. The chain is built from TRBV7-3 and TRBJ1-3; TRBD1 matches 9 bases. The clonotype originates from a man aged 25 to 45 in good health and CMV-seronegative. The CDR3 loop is CASSFGQGNTIYF. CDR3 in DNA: TGTGCCAGCAGCTTCGGACAGGGGAACACCATATATTTT.